This entry concerns a single TCR beta chain. Its antigen is currently unknown. TCRdb analysed the PCR reads with MiXCR anew, one entry per CDR3 protein. The table lists roughly 13,000 distinct CDR3 sequences, approximately 54% of them singletons. Time point in this sample: before preoperative PTX-NDP chemotherapy. Paclitaxel-nedaplatin chemotherapy was given to patients ahead of their surgery. The germline V gene has CDR1 MNHNS and CDR2 SASEGT. The CDR3 spans 13 residues. V dropped 9 bases and J dropped 3 bases, with 12 bases sitting between them. This entry belongs to a study of esophageal squamous cell carcinoma under preoperative chemotherapy. General study points: After treatment, tumor-infiltrating lymphocytes seemed to come partly from incoming peripheral T cells, not only local changes. Clonal contraction, more than amplification, hit abundant clones after paclitaxel-nedaplatin. After chemotherapy, TCR diversity rose significantly in peripheral T cells but not in tumor-infiltrating lymphocytes.

Sampling was performed from a patient given preoperative chemotherapy. This TCR derives from a human donor with esophageal squamous cell carcinoma. The donor label of this sample is uncertain. The chain uses TRBV6-1 and TRBJ2-4; D uncertain. The CDR3 reads CASSLYDKNIQYF. DNA of the CDR3: TGTGCCAGTTCGCTCTACGACAAAAACATTCAGTACTTC.